The clone carrying this T cell receptor (beta chain) was picked up a small number of times. Its specificity is unknown. A read error may produce the germline difference seen at one junction end. This sample's RNA came from whole unsorted tissue. Newly diagnosed lung cancer patients had thoracic surgery in China, August–late 2014, without prior chemotherapy. TCRbeta libraries were built with three rounds of nested PCR, modified from ARM-PCR. Each CDR3 protein gets one entry after TCRdb re-called the multiplex PCR reads with MiXCR. The sample includes more than 85,000 distinct CDR3 sequences, roughly three fifths of them seen just once. Germline loops: CDR1 SGHVS, CDR2 FQNEAQ. This CDR3 has 14 amino acids. This entry belongs to a study of tumor and adjacent non-tumor tissue in lung cancer. Overall study: Histology: eleven to twelve adenocarcinoma, a couple of squamous cell carcinoma, 1 small cell lung cancer.

General study results and limits: Compared with tumor, normal lung showed significantly lower TCR diversity. Normal lung showed higher cumulative top 100 clone frequency than tumor.

Sequenced material: lung tumor tissue. The chain couples TRBV7-8 to TRBJ1-1, with D possibly TRBD1 on 5 matching bases. The clonotype originates from a man between 70 and 80 years old with non-small cell lung cancer. This CDR3 is CASSSGHLNTEASF. CDR3 bases: TGTGCCAGCAGCTCAGGACATTTGAACACTGAAGCTTCCTTT.